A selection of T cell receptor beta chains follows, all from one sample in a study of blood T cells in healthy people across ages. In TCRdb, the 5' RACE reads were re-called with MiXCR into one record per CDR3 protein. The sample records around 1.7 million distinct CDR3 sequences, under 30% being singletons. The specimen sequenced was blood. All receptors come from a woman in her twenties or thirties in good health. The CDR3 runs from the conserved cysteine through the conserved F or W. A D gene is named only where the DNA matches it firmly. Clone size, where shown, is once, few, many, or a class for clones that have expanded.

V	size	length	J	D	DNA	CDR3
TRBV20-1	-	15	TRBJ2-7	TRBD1	TGCAGTGCTAGAGGTCCCCAGGGGGCTAAATACGAGCAGTACTTC	CSARGPQGAKYEQYF
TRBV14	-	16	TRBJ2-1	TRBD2	TGTGCCAGCAGCTACGCAAGCGGGGGGAGTTTTGATGAGCAGTTCTTC	CASSYASGGSFDEQFF
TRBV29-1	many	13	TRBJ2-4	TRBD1	TGCAGCGCCGGACAGGAGTACAAAAACATTCAGTACTTC	CSAGQEYKNIQYF
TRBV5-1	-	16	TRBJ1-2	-	TGCGCCAGCAGCTTGGCCAGGTGGGGTGTCGACTATGGCTACACCTTC	CASSLARWGVDYGYTF
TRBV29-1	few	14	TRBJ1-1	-	TGCAGCGTGACCAGAACCACATTGAACACTGAAGCTTTCTTT	CSVTRTTLNTEAFF
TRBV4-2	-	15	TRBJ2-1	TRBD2	TGTGCCAGCAGCCGGGCCGGGACTAGCTACAATGAGGAGTTCTTC	CASSRAGTSYNEEFF
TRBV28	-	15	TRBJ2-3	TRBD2	TGTGCCAGCAGTTTCCAAGCGGGGGGGGTCGATACGCAGTATTTT	CASSFQAGGVDTQYF
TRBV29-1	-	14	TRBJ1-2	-	TGCAGCGCTCATACTTCCGGGCCCCAAGGGGGCTACACCTTC	CSAHTSGPQGGYTF
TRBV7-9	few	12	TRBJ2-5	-	TGTGCCAGCAGCTTAGCGGGACGGACCCAGTACTTC	CASSLAGRTQYF
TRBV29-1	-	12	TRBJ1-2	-	TGCAGCGTTGAGGACAGTAACTATGGCTACACCTTC	CSVEDSNYGYTF
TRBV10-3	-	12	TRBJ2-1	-	TGTGCCATCAGCTCAATTTACAATGAGCAGTTCTTC	CAISSIYNEQFF
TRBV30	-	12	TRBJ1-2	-	TGTGCCTCGAGGTCTGGTCTTTATGGCTACACCTTC	CASRSGLYGYTF
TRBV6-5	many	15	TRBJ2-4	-	TGTGCCAGCAGTTACTCGAACCAGGGTGGTGACATTCAGTACTTC	CASSYSNQGGDIQYF
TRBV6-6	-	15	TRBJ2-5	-	TGTGCCAGCAGTTACTCGAACGTTGGGGAAGAGACCCAGTACTTC	CASSYSNVGEETQYF
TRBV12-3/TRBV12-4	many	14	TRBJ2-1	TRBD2	TGTGCCAGCGGCGCGACTAGCGGTTACAATGAGCAGTTCTTC	CASGATSGYNEQFF
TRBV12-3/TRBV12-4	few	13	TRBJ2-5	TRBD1	TGTGCCAGCAGTCGCGGACAGGGGATCCCGCAGTACTTC	CASSRGQGIPQYF
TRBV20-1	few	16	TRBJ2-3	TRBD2	TGCAGTGCGCGGACTAGCGGGAGGGCCCGTGGAGATACGCAGTATTTT	CSARTSGRARGDTQYF
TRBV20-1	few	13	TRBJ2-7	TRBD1	TGCAGTGCTCCAAGCCGGACAGGGTGGGAGCAGTACTTC	CSAPSRTGWEQYF
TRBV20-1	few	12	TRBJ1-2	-	TGCAGTGTACCTAGGAGATCACATGGCTACACCTTC	CSVPRRSHGYTF
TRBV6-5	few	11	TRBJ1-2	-	TGTGCCAGCATCGGGAGCTATGGCTACACCTTC	CASIGSYGYTF
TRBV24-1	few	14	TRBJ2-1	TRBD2	TGTGCCACCAGTGGTAGCGGGGCCTACAATGAGCAGTTCTTC	CATSGSGAYNEQFF
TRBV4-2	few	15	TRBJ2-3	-	TGTGCCAGCAGCCAAGATCCGTCGGGCACAGATACACAGTATTTT	CASSQDPSGTDTQYF